This entry is about one T cell receptor beta chain. Its target is not known. This record comes from a study of shared clonotypes between healthy human individuals. Study conclusions and caveats: Naive subsets generally had larger estimated richness than memory subsets. Lower generation probabilities were found for non-shared clonotypes than for those shared by all four donors.

Naive CD8 cells comprised CD45RO-negative, CCR7-positively selected cells, excluding terminally differentiated effector memory CD45RA+ cells. Donors, healthy HIV-negative adults, lacked recent acute infections or vaccinations. Caucasian adults living in Nashville, Tennessee, provided all samples. Clones were read by immunoSEQ multiplex PCR, and TCRdb kept only the in-frame ones, dropping some. The sample has about 2.1 million clones, around 93% seen once. V lost 1 base and J lost 4, with 9 bases in between. The CDR3 totals 14 residues. Germline loops: CDR1 SGHDN, CDR2 FVKESK. What was sequenced was naive CD8+ T cells from PBMCs. The clonotype comes from a man aged 18 to 29 in good health. Some clones in this sample may be carry-over from other donors' samples. The chain employs TRBV14 and TRBJ2-3; D uncertain. CDR3 nucleotide sequence: TGTGCCAGCAGCCAAGTACCTACGGCAGATACGCAGTATTTT. It codes for CASSQVPTADTQYF.